One and the same sample provided the 10 T cell receptor beta chains below, sequenced in a study of blood T cell repertoires in COVID-19. Generated by immunoSEQ multiplex PCR, the TCRdb table keeps only in-frame clones and is missing some. The sample includes roughly 77,000 clones, around four fifths of them seen just once. What was sequenced was peripheral blood. These receptors all stem from a human donor in a cohort sampled during active COVID-19.

The V and J genes are TRBV7-3 and TRBJ2-3; D is perhaps TRBD2 (7 bases). V lost 5 bases and J 5 bases, leaving 20 bases between the germline ends. The CDR3 is 16 residues long. Germline V gene lookup returns CDR1 SGHTA and CDR2 FQGTGA. CDR3 nucleotide sequence: TGTGCCAGCAGCCCCAACGGGGGGCTTGTAATAGATACGCAGTATTTT. The encoded protein is CASSPNGGLVIDTQYF.

The V gene is TRBV29-1, the J gene TRBJ1-4; D may be TRBD1 (5 bases). The CDR3 spans 16 residues. Between the trimmed V and J ends, which lost 0 bases and 0 bases, there was a span of 11 bases. Germline V gives CDR1 SQVTM, CDR2 ANQGSEA. CDR3 in amino acids: CSVEDQTDPTNEKLFF. DNA for the CDR3: TGCAGCGTTGAAGATCAGACAGACCCAACTAATGAAAAACTGTTTTTT.

The chain uses TRBV28 and TRBJ2-1; no firm D call. Germline CDR1 MDHEN, CDR2 SYDVKM. The V and J ends lost 3 bases and 8 bases respectively, with 20 bases between them. This CDR3 is 16 amino acids long. As DNA, the CDR3 is TGTGCCAGCAGTTTTTTGAATCTTGGGCCAGTGGATGAGCAGTTCTTC. Its translation: CASSFLNLGPVDEQFF.

The chain carries TRBV10-3 and TRBJ1-6; possibly TRBD1 for D (6 bases). The CDR3 is made up of 13 amino acids. Trimming took off 11 bases at V and 11 bases at J, with 19 bases between the two ends. Germline V CDR1 and CDR2: ENHRY, SYGVKD. CDR3 protein: CASGPGQGPPLHF. The CDR3 DNA reads TGTGCCTCTGGGCCGGGACAAGGCCCACCCCTCCACTTT.

The chain has TRBV5-1 and TRBJ1-1; 7 nucleotides line up with TRBD1. With 3 bases clipped from V and 2 bases from J, the junction kept 10 bases outside the gene matches. Germline-derived CDR1 and CDR2 are SGHRS and YFSETQ. This CDR3 contains 16 residues. CDR3 sequence: CASSSRQGKENTEAFF. The CDR3 DNA sequence: TGCGCCAGCAGCTCACGACAGGGTAAGGAAAACACTGAAGCTTTCTTT.

V is TRBV19 and J is TRBJ1-1; 7 bases line up with TRBD1. CDR1 and CDR2 from the germline V gene are LNHDA and SQIVND (reference sequence). CDR3 size: 14 residues. Germline trimming cut 10 bases from V and 0 bases from J; bases unmatched to any gene: 8. The CDR3 DNA reads as TGTGCCACCAGGGGGGCAGGGGTGAACACTGAAGCTTTCTTT. This gives the protein CATRGAGVNTEAFF.

The chain recombines TRBV19 with TRBJ2-2; the match to TRBD1 covers 7 bases. Germline CDR1 and CDR2: LNHDA and SQIVND (reference sequence). V was clipped by 4 bases and J by 5 bases; unmatched bases: 1. The length of the CDR3 is 13 residues. The CDR3 loop is CASSKGQTGELFF. Written as DNA, the CDR3 is TGTGCCAGTAGTAAGGGACAGACCGGGGAGCTGTTTTTT.

V gene TRBV6-2 or TRBV6-3 combines with J gene TRBJ2-5, with D possibly TRBD1 on 5 matching bases. The germline V gene has CDR1 MNHEY and CDR2 SVGEGT. V shed 4 bases and J shed 3 bases, with 9 bases lying between them. The CDR3 has 13 residues. The CDR3 DNA is TGTGCCAGCAGTTTCGGACAAGAAGAGACCCAGTACTTC. It is translated as CASSFGQEETQYF.

The rearrangement links TRBV11-3 to TRBJ2-2; 7 bases are a match to TRBD1. CDR3 length equals 14 residues. V lost 5 bases to trimming and J lost 6 bases; unmatched junction nucleotides: 6. CDR1 and CDR2 (germline): SGHNT, YENEEA. In DNA, the CDR3 is TGTGCCAGCAGCCAAACAGGGGCGGCCGGGGAGCTGTTTTTT. Translated, it gives CASSQTGAAGELFF.

V and J are TRBV27 and TRBJ1-6; possible D gene TRBD1, 5 bases. Germline V gene sequence: CDR1 MNHEY, CDR2 SMNVEV (reference sequence). The CDR3 is made up of 17 amino acids. V gave up 2 bases and J gave up 7 bases, with 18 bases separating them. The CDR3 region has the DNA TGTGCCAGCAGTTTAGGGAGGGGCGCAACAGCGAATTCACCCCTCCACTTT. This sequence encodes CASSLGRGATANSPLHF.